Each of the 10 T cell receptor beta chains below was sequenced from the same sample in a study of PD-L1 blockade in urothelial cancer. Time point: pretreatment peripheral blood. The data were produced by immunoSEQ multiplex PCR, yet TCRdb's version contains in-frame clones alone and is incomplete. The repertoire holds 75,000 to 95,000 clones, with about 82% as singletons. The sequencing here drew on PBMCs, taken around atezolizumab (anti-PD-L1) treatment. These receptors were obtained from a man between 35 and 55 years old with urothelial cancer.

V is TRBV6-1 and J is TRBJ2-2; perhaps TRBD1 as D (5 bases). The germline gives CDR1 MNHNS, CDR2 SASEGT. The germline V and J ends were trimmed by 1 base and 3 bases, with 12 bases remaining between them. This CDR3 is built from 16 residues. This CDR3 is CASSEDGHPDTGELFF. In DNA form, the CDR3 reads TGTGCCAGCAGTGAAGACGGACACCCCGACACCGGGGAGCTGTTTTTT.

The chain couples TRBV5-1 to TRBJ2-1, with 7 positions matching TRBD2. Germline CDR1 is SGHRS and CDR2 is YFSETQ. This CDR3 contains 15 residues. V lost 3 bases, J lost 6 bases, and 9 bases stayed unmatched. DNA for the CDR3: TGCGCCAGCAGCTCTACTAGCGTAGGGGTCAATGAGCAGTTCTTC. Protein: CASSSTSVGVNEQFF.

V usage is TRBV30 and J usage is TRBJ1-3; D is ambiguous. Trimming took off 5 bases at V and 0 bases at J, with 8 bases between the two ends. CDR3 length equals 13 residues. Per the germline V gene, CDR1 is GTSNPN and CDR2 is SVGIG (reference sequence). The CDR3 nucleotides are TGTGCCTGGGGGAGGTTCTCTGGAAACACCATATATTTT. Its protein product is CAWGRFSGNTIYF.

Details on this clone: Other DNA variants within this sample encode the same CDR3. The V gene is TRBV30, the J gene TRBJ2-1; D gene uncertain. Between the trimmed V and J ends, which lost 2 bases and 7 bases, there was a span of 9 bases. Germline CDR1 and CDR2: GTSNPN and SVGIG (reference sequence). The CDR3 spans 12 residues. The CDR3 coding sequence is TGTGCCTGGAGTAGTATCGAGAATGAGCAGTTCTTC. It is translated as CAWSSIENEQFF.

This sequence joins TRBV27 and TRBJ2-5; 8 bases line up with TRBD1. V was pared by 5 bases and J by 5 bases, with 10 bases of the junction left unmatched. This CDR3 region has 15 residues. Germline values: CDR1 MNHEY, CDR2 SMNVEV (reference sequence). The CDR3 bases are TGTGCCAGCAGTGCCCAGACAGGGGTCGGGGAGACCCAGTACTTC. Protein sequence: CASSAQTGVGETQYF.

The gene calls are TRBV6-5 and TRBJ1-2; no clear D. This CDR3 has 13 residues. V shed 2 bases and J shed 3 bases, with 7 bases lying between them. Germline lookup yields CDR1 MNHEY and CDR2 SVGAGI. The CDR3 DNA reads TGTGCCAGCAGTTACGGGGAGGACTATGGCTACACCTTC. As protein: CASSYGEDYGYTF.

The V gene is TRBV5-1, the J gene TRBJ2-7; tentative D call: TRBD2 (6 bases). V lost 5 bases and J lost 7, with 10 bases in between. This CDR3 contains 11 residues. Germline-derived CDR1 and CDR2 are SGHRS and YFSETQ. CDR3: CASRSAGEQYF. The CDR3 DNA reads TGCGCCAGCAGATCGGCGGGAGAGCAGTACTTC. Full variable domain (rest looked up from reference TRBV5-1 and TRBJ2-7): KAGVTQTPRYLIKTRGQQVTLSCSPISGHRSVSWYQQTPGQGLQFLFEYFSETQRNKGNFPGRFSGRQFSNSRSEMNVSTLELGDSALYLCASRSAGEQYFGPGTRLTVT.

The V call is TRBV7-3, the J call TRBJ2-1, with a tentative D call TRBD2 (6 bases). CDR1 and CDR2 from the germline V gene are SGHTA and FQGTGA. V lost 2 bases, J lost 3 bases, and 11 bases lay in between. The length of the CDR3 is 15 residues. CDR3 bases: TGTGCCAGCAGCTTAGATCCGGGGGTCTACAATGAGCAGTTCTTC. It yields the protein CASSLDPGVYNEQFF.

The sample holds a few counts of this clone. This chain connects TRBV19 to TRBJ2-2; D is possibly TRBD1 (6 bases). The V end lost 10 bases, the J end lost 6 bases, and 15 bases lay between the germline ends. The CDR3 is 13 residues long. Germline lookup yields CDR1 LNHDA and CDR2 SQIVND (reference sequence). The CDR3 DNA sequence: TGTGCCACTCACCAACAGGGACCCGGGGAGCTGTTTTTT. It translates to CATHQQGPGELFF.

The chain links TRBV7-2 to TRBJ1-5, with TRBD1 identical over 7 bases. J gave up 4 bases and V 5 bases, and 2 bases lay outside the gene matches. The CDR3 totals 13 residues. CDR1 is SGHTA and CDR2 is FQGNSA in the germline V gene. The CDR3 DNA reads as TGTGCCAGCAGCGACAGGGTAAATCAGCCCCAGCATTTT. Protein product: CASSDRVNQPQHF.